The sequence of this TCR beta chain was determined in a study of blood T cell repertoires in COVID-19. Study in general: Material from acute and convalescent COVID-19 was sourced from the United States, Italy and Spain. The analysed material was cDNA or gDNA that came from T cells, B-cell-depleted T cells, or PBMCs.

Per the original data handling: Reference gene primers were amplified, and this amplification served to estimate nucleated cell counts. Some clones are missing from TCRdb's copy, which holds only in-frame ones; the method was immunoSEQ multiplex PCR. The DNA gave D and trimming, while V, J and clone size come from that table. The sample consists of 95,000 to 120,000 clones, approximately 88% of them appearing once. Germline V gene sequence: CDR1 MNHEY, CDR2 SVGAGI. The CDR3 runs to 13 residues. The germline V and J ends were trimmed by 11 bases and 5 bases, with 18 bases remaining between them. Sequences were obtained from peripheral blood. V gene TRBV6-5 combines with J gene TRBJ1-2; D is ambiguous. This TCR derives from a human donor in a cohort sampled during active COVID-19. In nucleotides, the CDR3 is TGTGCCGCGGGGTTGCCCCTCTTATATGGCTACACCTTC. It yields the protein CAAGLPLLYGYTF.